This TCR beta chain was recorded in a study of response to subunit inactivated influenza vaccine. Study observations and caveats: New T cells are recruited in small numbers by each seasonal influenza vaccination, according to the authors' suggestion.

TCRdb re-analysed the RT-PCR reads in MiXCR, keeping a single row per CDR3 protein. The sample carries a few hundred thousand distinct CDR3 sequences, roughly 22% recorded once. The germline V gene has CDR1 KGHDR and CDR2 SFDVKD. Trimming took 4 bases from V and 8 from J; bases not matched to a gene: 11. The CDR3 is 16 amino acids. To note about this clonotype: Antigen unknown.

J is TRBJ2-1 and V is TRBV24-1; TRBD1 matches 9 bases. The receptor was isolated from a man between 45 and 75 years old who received an inactivated influenza vaccine. Sequencing used PBMCs from blood, obtained about 20 months after vaccination. The CDR3 is CATSDLPGQGLDEQFF. CDR3 DNA sequence: TGTGCCACCAGTGACTTACCGGGACAGGGTCTCGATGAGCAGTTCTTC.